This TCR beta chain comes out of a study of cytomegalovirus exposure and HLA in healthy donors. The CDR3 spans 15 residues. V was shortened by 6 bases and J by 0 bases, with 11 bases between the two germline ends. In germline, CDR1 is MNHEY, CDR2 SVGAGI. With 60 Vbeta and 13 Jbeta primers, the PCR was carried out. TCRdb keeps only in-frame clones here, not all; method: immunoSEQ multiplex PCR. This sample has approximately 150,000 clones, with about three quarters found just once. Specimen: PBMCs. The gene calls are TRBV6-5 and TRBJ2-2; D not certain. This clonotype originated in a man aged 18 to 30 in good health and CMV-seropositive. CDR3 DNA sequence: TGTGCCAGCAGGGTTTCTTCTACGAACACCGGGGAGCTGTTTTTT. It yields the protein CASRVSSTNTGELFF.